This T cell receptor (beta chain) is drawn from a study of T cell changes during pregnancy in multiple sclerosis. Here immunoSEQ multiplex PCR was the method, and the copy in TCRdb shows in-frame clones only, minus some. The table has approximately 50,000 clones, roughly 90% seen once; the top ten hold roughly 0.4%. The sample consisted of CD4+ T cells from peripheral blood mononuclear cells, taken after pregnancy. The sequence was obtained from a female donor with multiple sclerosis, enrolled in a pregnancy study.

CDR3 sequence reads: CAISEPGVSANTEAFF. CDR3 bases: TGTGCCATCAGTGAACCAGGGGTCAGCGCCAACACTGAAGCTTTCTTT. This chain connects TRBV10-3 to TRBJ1-1; D is possibly TRBD1 (6 bases). This CDR3 spans 16 amino acids. The V gene lost 3 bases and the J gene lost 2 bases, with 16 bases spanning the gap. Germline lookup yields CDR1 ENHRY and CDR2 SYGVKD.